A selection of T cell receptor beta chains follows, all from one sample in a study of cytomegalovirus exposure and HLA in healthy donors. Sequencing was performed with immunoSEQ multiplex PCR; in TCRdb, only in-frame clones are kept and a portion is missing. Seen here are fewer than 120,000 clones, under 85% observed once, and the top ten hold 5% to 8%. The sample was PBMCs. These receptors were taken from a man aged 25 to 45 in good health and CMV-seropositive. Both conserved end residues are part of each CDR3. The D gene is left open where the match is weak. Some rows have no size entry. The others give once, few or many, or a class for an expanded clone.

j_call	v_call	clone_size	d_call	cdr3_nt	cdr3_aa
TRBJ2-5	TRBV27	-	-	TGTGCCAGCAGTCCTGGTTTCCGACAGGCAATTCAAGAGACCCAGTACTTC	CASSPGFRQAIQETQYF
TRBJ1-6	TRBV12-5	-	TRBD1	TGTGCTAGTGGTTCCGGGACAGGGACCGGTAATTCACCCCTCCACTTT	CASGSGTGTGNSPLHF
TRBJ2-7	TRBV11-2	once	TRBD2	TGTGCCAGCAGCTTAGATCCGCTAGCGGGGGGGCAGTACTTC	CASSLDPLAGGQYF
TRBJ1-6	TRBV6-5	-	TRBD1	TGTGCCAGCAGTCGGGACAGCTTTAATTCACCCCTCCACTTT	CASSRDSFNSPLHF
TRBJ1-1	TRBV27	-	-	TGTGCCAGCGTCAGATTAGGGAAGGACGGGGATTTTATTTCCGCTGAAGCTTTCTTT	CASVRLGKDGDFISAEAFF
TRBJ2-3	TRBV11-1	-	-	TGTGCCAGCGTTGTGGGGCCCACAGATACGCAGTATTTT	CASVVGPTDTQYF
TRBJ1-2	TRBV6-1	-	-	TGTGCCAGCAGTGCTGGACAGTCAAACTATGGCTACACCTTC	CASSAGQSNYGYTF
TRBJ1-1	TRBV12-5	-	TRBD1	TGTGCTAGTGATCACGGACAGGGAGCTTTCTTT	CASDHGQGAFF
TRBJ2-1	TRBV7-8	-	TRBD2	TGTGCCAGCAGCACCTCCCCGGGACTAGCGGGGTACGAGCAGTTCTTC	CASSTSPGLAGYEQFF
TRBJ2-7	TRBV28	once	TRBD2	TGTGCCAGCAGTCAACTAGCGGGAGGTGGCTACGAGCAGTACTTC	CASSQLAGGGYEQYF
TRBJ2-1	TRBV5-1	few	TRBD2	TGCGCCAGCAGCTTCACAACGGGGGGGCTTGGTTTTGATGAGCAGTTCTTC	CASSFTTGGLGFDEQFF
TRBJ2-3	TRBV6-1	-	TRBD2	TGTGCCAGCAGTGAAACGGCTAGCGGGGGTACAGATACGCAGTATTTT	CASSETASGGTDTQYF
TRBJ2-5	TRBV14	-	-	TGTGCCAGCACTTCGGACTGGGAAGAGACCCAGTACTTC	CASTSDWEETQYF
TRBJ2-2	TRBV10-3	few	-	TGTGCCATCAGCGCGGGACAGCGTTTCGCCGGGGAGCTGTTTTTT	CAISAGQRFAGELFF
TRBJ2-7	TRBV29-1	-	-	TGCAGCGTTGGATCTTTGAGGGAGCAGTACTTC	CSVGSLREQYF
TRBJ2-2	TRBV25-1	-	-	TGTGCCAGCTTACAGGGATTTACCGGGGAGCTGTTTTTT	CASLQGFTGELFF
TRBJ2-2	TRBV27	-	-	TGTGCCAGCAGTTTATATTCGGTCGGGGAGCTGTTCTTT	CASSLYSVGELFF
TRBJ2-5	TRBV9	-	TRBD2	TGTGCCAGCAGCGTGTCTAGCGGTTCACAAGAGACCCAGTACTTC	CASSVSSGSQETQYF
TRBJ2-3	TRBV27	-	TRBD2	TGTGCCAGCAGAAGGACTAGCGGGGGGTTAGATACGCAGTATTTT	CASRRTSGGLDTQYF
TRBJ2-1	TRBV29-1	-	-	TGCAGCGGGGGGGCCTACAATGAGCAGTTCTTC	CSGGAYNEQFF
TRBJ1-2	TRBV4-1	-	-	TGCGCCAGCAGCCAAGATCGAAACTGGCGGGGGTCTTTAGACTATGGCTACACCTTC	CASSQDRNWRGSLDYGYTF
TRBJ2-1	TRBV6-1	-	-	TGTGCCAGCAGTGAACACAGGGACAATGAGCAGTTCTTC	CASSEHRDNEQFF
TRBJ2-5	TRBV7-3	-	-	TGTGCCAGCAGCTTCAGGGATCAAGAGACCCAGTACTTC	CASSFRDQETQYF
TRBJ2-5	TRBV6-6	-	TRBD2	TGTGCCAGCAGTTCCGCGGGGGGCCTGGAAGAGACCCAGTACTTC	CASSSAGGLEETQYF
TRBJ1-3	TRBV5-3	-	-	TGTGCCAGGAGCATGAGCAGGCGCCTGGCTGGAAACACCATATATTTT	CARSMSRRLAGNTIYF
TRBJ2-2	TRBV27	-	TRBD1	TGTGCCAGCAGTTTAGGACAGGACAGGAGCGGGGAGCTGTTTTTT	CASSLGQDRSGELFF
TRBJ1-2	TRBV7-2	-	-	TGTGCCAGCAGCACGCGGGGGCTGGATGGCTACACCTTC	CASSTRGLDGYTF
TRBJ1-1	TRBV23-1	once	-	TGCGCCAGCAGTCATATGGGGGACACCCCACGGGGTTTGAACACTGAAGCTTTCTTT	CASSHMGDTPRGLNTEAFF
TRBJ2-3	TRBV6-6	-	TRBD2	TGTGCCAGCAGTTATCGGCTAGCGGGGACAGATACGCAGTATTTT	CASSYRLAGTDTQYF
TRBJ1-4	TRBV30	-	TRBD1	TGTGCCTGGAGCTCCGGGACAGCCTCTGAAAAACTGTTTTTT	CAWSSGTASEKLFF
TRBJ2-7	TRBV2	-	-	TGTGCCAGCAGTGAACCCAGGGTCTCCTACGAGCAGTACTTC	CASSEPRVSYEQYF
TRBJ2-7	TRBV7-2	once	-	TGTGCCAGCAGCTTAGAACCTAGCGTCTACGAGCAGTACTTC	CASSLEPSVYEQYF
TRBJ1-5	TRBV9	-	TRBD1	TGTGCCAGCAGCGCAACAGGGGAACGCAATCAGCCCCAGCATTTT	CASSATGERNQPQHF
TRBJ1-1	TRBV10-2	-	TRBD1	TGCGCCAGCAGCAGGGGACAGGGGACTGAAGCTTTCTTT	CASSRGQGTEAFF
TRBJ2-4	TRBV7-2	-	TRBD2	TGTGCCAGCAGCCCACGGGGGGGCCTCCGCGACATTCAGTACTTC	CASSPRGGLRDIQYF
TRBJ2-3	TRBV15	-	-	TGTGCCACCAGCAGAGGGGCTCCGATCACAGATACGCAGTATTTT	CATSRGAPITDTQYF
TRBJ1-2	TRBV2	-	-	TGTGCCATCCACCTAAACTATGGCTACACCTTC	CAIHLNYGYTF
TRBJ2-3	TRBV25-1	-	TRBD2	TGTGCCAGCAGTGATACAAGCGGGGCCACGCATACGCAGTATTTT	CASSDTSGATHTQYF
TRBJ2-7	TRBV19	-	-	TGTGCCAGTAGTACAAGCGCCACCGACAGGTTTTCCTACGAGCAGTACTTC	CASSTSATDRFSYEQYF
TRBJ1-1	TRBV20-1	many	-	TGCAGTGGTGAGACAGACACTGAAGCTTTCTTT	CSGETDTEAFF
TRBJ2-2	TRBV7-9	few	TRBD1	TGTGCCGGTCGACAGGGCTACACCGGGGAGCTGTTTTTT	CAGRQGYTGELFF
TRBJ1-3	TRBV28	once	-	TGTGCCAGCAGGGATTTGGGGGCGAGGGGAAACACCATATATTTT	CASRDLGARGNTIYF
TRBJ2-7	TRBV9	-	TRBD2	TGTGCCAGCAGCGTAGATCGGATCGGGGGGACCTACGAGCAGTACTTC	CASSVDRIGGTYEQYF
TRBJ2-2	TRBV7-2	-	-	TGTGCCAGCAGCTTATTCCCAGGGCGAGAGACCGGGGAGCTGTTTTTT	CASSLFPGRETGELFF
TRBJ2-7	TRBV11-3	-	-	TGTGCCAGCGCGCAGGGCAGCTCCTACGAGCAGTACTTC	CASAQGSSYEQYF
TRBJ1-2	TRBV30	-	-	TGTGCCTGGAGTAGAGTCTATGGCTACACCTTC	CAWSRVYGYTF
TRBJ1-2	TRBV7-2	few	TRBD1	TGTGCCAGCAGCCTGACAGGGGAACCCCGGGGCTACACCTTC	CASSLTGEPRGYTF
TRBJ1-3	TRBV4-1	-	-	TGCGCCAGCAGCCGGGTGGGGCTTCCTGGAAACACCATATATTTT	CASSRVGLPGNTIYF
TRBJ2-3	TRBV9	-	-	TGTGCCAGCACCACAGGTGGGGGCACAGATACGCAGTATTTT	CASTTGGGTDTQYF
TRBJ1-1	TRBV27	-	-	TGTGCCAGCAGTTTATCACAGGGTGTCGGGGCTTTCTTT	CASSLSQGVGAFF
TRBJ2-1	TRBV29-1	-	-	TGCAGCGTTGTACAGGGACCCTACAATGAGCAGTTCTTC	CSVVQGPYNEQFF
TRBJ1-2	TRBV18	-	-	TGTGCCAGCTCACCGGAGGGCAGGGTGGACTATGGCTACACCTTC	CASSPEGRVDYGYTF
TRBJ1-1	TRBV10-3	-	-	TGTGCCAGCAGTTCAAGGGGGGGCGCGAACACTGAAGCTTTCTTT	CASSSRGGANTEAFF
TRBJ2-2	TRBV14	-	TRBD1	TGTGCCAGCAGCCAAGGGCAGGGGGCGGAGGCCGGGGAGCTGTTTTTT	CASSQGQGAEAGELFF
TRBJ1-3	TRBV18	-	TRBD1	TGTGCCAGCTCAGGGACAGGGGTCTACTCTGGAAACACCATATATTTT	CASSGTGVYSGNTIYF